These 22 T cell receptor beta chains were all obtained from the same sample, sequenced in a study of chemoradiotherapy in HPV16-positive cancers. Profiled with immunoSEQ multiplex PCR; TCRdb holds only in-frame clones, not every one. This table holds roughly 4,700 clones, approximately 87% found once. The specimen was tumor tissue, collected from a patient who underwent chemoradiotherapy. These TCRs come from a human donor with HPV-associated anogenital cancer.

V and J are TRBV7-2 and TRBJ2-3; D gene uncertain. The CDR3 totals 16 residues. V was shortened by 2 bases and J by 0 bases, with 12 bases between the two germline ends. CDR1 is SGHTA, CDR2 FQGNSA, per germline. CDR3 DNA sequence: TGTGCCAGCAGCTTACGTCGAGCGAGTAGCACAGATACGCAGTATTTT. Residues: CASSLRRASSTDTQYF. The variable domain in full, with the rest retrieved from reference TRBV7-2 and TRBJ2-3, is GAGVSQSPSNKVTEKGKDVELRCDPISGHTALYWYRQSLGQGLEFLIYFQGNSAPDKSGLPSDRFSAERTGGSVSTLTIQRTQQEDSAVYLCASSLRRASSTDTQYFGPGTRLTVL.

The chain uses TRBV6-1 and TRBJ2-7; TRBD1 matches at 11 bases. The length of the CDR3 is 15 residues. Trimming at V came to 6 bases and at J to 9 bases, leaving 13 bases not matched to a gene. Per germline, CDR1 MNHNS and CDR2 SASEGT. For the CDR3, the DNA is TGTGCCAGCAGGGAACGGACAGGGGGCTTGCAGGTGCAGTACTTC. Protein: CASRERTGGLQVQYF.

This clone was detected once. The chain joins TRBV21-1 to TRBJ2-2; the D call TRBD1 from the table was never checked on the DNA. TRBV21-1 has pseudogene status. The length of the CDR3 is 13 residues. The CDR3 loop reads CASSIRTGGELFF. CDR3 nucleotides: TGTGCCAGCAGCATTAGGACAGGGGGCGAGCTGTTTTTT.

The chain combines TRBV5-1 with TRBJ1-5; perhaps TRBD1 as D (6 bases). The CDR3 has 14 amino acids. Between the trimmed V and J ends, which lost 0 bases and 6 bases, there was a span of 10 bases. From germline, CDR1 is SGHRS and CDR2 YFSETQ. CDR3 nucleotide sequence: TGCGCCAGCAGCTTGGAAGGGGGAGCTCAGCCCCAGCATTTT. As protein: CASSLEGGAQPQHF.

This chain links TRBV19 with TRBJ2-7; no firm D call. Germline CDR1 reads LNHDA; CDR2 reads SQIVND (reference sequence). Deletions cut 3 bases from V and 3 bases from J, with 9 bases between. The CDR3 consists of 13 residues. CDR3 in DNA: TGTGCCAGTAGTATGAGTCTCTTCTACGAGCAGTACTTC. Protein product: CASSMSLFYEQYF.

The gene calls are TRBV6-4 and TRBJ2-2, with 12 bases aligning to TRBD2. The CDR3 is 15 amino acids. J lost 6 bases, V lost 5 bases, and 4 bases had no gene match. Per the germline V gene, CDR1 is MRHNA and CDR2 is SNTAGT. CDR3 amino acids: CASSRLAGDPGELFF. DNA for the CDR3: TGTGCCAGCAGTCGACTAGCGGGAGACCCCGGGGAGCTGTTTTTT.

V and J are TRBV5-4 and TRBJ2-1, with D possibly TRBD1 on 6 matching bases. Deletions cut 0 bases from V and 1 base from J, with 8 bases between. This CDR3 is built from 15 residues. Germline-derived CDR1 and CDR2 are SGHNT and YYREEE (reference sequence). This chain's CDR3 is CASSLAGTSYNEQFF. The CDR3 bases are TGTGCCAGCAGCTTGGCCGGGACATCCTACAATGAGCAGTTCTTC.

The DNA for the CDR3 is TGTGCCAGTAGTCTTTCAGTCTCTCGGAGGTTCGCTGAAGCTTTCTTT. Its protein is CASSLSVSRRFAEAFF. The chain uses TRBV19 and TRBJ1-1, with unresolved D. CDR1 is LNHDA and CDR2 is SQIVND in the germline V gene (reference sequence). CDR3 length: 16 amino acids. Deletions cut 5 bases from V and 6 bases from J, with 22 bases between.

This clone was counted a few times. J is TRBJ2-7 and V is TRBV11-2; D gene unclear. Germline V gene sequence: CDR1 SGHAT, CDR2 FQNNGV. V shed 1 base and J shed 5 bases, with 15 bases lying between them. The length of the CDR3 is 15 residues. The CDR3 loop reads CASSLGPVKLDEQYF. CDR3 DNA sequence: TGTGCCAGCAGCTTAGGGCCCGTTAAGCTCGACGAGCAGTACTTC.

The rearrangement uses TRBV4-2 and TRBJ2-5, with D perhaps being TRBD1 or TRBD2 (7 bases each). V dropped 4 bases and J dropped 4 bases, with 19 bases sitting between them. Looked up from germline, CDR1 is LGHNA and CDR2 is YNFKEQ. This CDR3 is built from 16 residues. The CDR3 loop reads CASSPSLGGGSETQYF. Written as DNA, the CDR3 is TGTGCCAGCAGCCCCAGCCTGGGAGGGGGCTCAGAGACCCAGTACTTC.

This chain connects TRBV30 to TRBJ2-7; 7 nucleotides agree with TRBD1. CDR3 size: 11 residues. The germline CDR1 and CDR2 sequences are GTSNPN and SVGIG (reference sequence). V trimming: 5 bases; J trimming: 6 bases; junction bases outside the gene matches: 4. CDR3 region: CAWSDRAEQYF. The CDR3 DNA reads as TGTGCCTGGTCAGACAGGGCCGAGCAGTACTTC.

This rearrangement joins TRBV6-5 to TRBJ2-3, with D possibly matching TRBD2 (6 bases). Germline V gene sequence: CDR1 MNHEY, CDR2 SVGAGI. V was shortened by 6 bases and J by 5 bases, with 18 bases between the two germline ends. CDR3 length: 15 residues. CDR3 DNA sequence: TGTGCCAGCAGGGAGAACGGGGCGGGAATAGATACGCAGTATTTT. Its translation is CASRENGAGIDTQYF.

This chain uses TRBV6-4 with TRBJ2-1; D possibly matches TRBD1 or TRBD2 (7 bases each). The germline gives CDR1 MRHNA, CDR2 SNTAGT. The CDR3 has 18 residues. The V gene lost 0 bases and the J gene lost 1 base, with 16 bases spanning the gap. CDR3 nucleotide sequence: TGTGCCAGCAGTGACTCTGGGCAGGGGGGGGGATCCTACAATGAGCAGTTCTTC. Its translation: CASSDSGQGGGSYNEQFF.

CDR3 amino acids: CASSPRDREGRQYF. CDR3 nucleotide sequence: TGTGCCAGCTCACCACGGGACAGGGAGGGTCGGCAGTATTTT. The chain recombines TRBV18 with TRBJ2-3; 9 nucleotides match TRBD1. The junction had 7 bases not matched to a gene; V was cut back by 1 base and J by 11 bases. CDR1 and CDR2 from the germline V gene are KGHSH and LQKENI. This CDR3 spans 14 amino acids.

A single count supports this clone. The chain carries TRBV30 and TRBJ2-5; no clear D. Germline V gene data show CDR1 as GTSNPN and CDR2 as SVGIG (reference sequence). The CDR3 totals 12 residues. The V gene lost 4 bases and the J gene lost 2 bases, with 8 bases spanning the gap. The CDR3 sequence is CAWIHPQETQYF. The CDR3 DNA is TGTGCCTGGATACACCCACAAGAGACCCAGTACTTC.

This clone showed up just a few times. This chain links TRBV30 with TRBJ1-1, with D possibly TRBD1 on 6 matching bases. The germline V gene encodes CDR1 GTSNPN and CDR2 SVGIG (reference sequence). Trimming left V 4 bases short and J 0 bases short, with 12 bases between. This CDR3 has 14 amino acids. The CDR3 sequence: CAWNGGQVNTEAFF. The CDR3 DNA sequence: TGTGCCTGGAATGGGGGGCAGGTGAACACTGAAGCTTTCTTT.

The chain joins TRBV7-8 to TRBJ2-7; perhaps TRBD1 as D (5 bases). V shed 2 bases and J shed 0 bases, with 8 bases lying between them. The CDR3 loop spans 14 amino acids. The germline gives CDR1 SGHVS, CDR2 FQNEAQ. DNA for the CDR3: TGTGCCAGCAGCTTAATTGGACACTCCTACGAGCAGTACGTC. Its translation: CASSLIGHSYEQYV.

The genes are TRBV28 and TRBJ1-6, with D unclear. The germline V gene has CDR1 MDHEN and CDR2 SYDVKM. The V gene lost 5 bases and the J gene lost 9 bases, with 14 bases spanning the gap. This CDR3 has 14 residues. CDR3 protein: CASSTLEVVSPLHF. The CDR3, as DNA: TGTGCCAGCAGTACCCTGGAGGTTGTTTCACCCCTCCACTTT.

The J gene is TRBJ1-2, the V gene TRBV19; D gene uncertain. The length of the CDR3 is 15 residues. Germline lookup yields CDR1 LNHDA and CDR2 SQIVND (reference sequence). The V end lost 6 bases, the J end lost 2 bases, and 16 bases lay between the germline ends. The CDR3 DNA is TGTGCCAGTAGCCACCTGGGGAGATGGAACTATGGCTACACCTTC. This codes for CASSHLGRWNYGYTF.

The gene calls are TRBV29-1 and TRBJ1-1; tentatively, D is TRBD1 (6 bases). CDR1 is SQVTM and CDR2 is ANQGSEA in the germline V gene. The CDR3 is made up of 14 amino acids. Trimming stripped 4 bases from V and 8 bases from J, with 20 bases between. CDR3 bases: TGCAGCGTTGTTGGCAGGGGCGTCTCGAGGGAAGCTTTCTTT. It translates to CSVVGRGVSREAFF.

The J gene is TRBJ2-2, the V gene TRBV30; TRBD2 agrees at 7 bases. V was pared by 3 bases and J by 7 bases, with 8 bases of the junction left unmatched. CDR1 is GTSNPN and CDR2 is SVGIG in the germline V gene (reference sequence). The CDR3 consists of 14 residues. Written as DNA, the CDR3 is TGTGCCTGGAGCGGGACTACGGGTCACGGGGAGCTGTTTTTT. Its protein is CAWSGTTGHGELFF.

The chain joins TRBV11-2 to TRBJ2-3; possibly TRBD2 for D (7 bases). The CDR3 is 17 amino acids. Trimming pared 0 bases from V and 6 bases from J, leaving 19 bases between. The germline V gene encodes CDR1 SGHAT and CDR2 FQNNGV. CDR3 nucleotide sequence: TGTGCCAGCAGCTTAGAAGTAGGGAGGGGGAGGTGGGATACGCAGTATTTT. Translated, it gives CASSLEVGRGRWDTQYF. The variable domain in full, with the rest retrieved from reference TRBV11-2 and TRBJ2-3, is EAGVAQSPRYKIIEKRQSVAFWCNPISGHATLYWYQQILGQGPKLLIQFQNNGVVDDSQLPKDRFSAERLKGVDSTLKIQPAKLEDSAVYLCASSLEVGRGRWDTQYFGPGTRLTVL.